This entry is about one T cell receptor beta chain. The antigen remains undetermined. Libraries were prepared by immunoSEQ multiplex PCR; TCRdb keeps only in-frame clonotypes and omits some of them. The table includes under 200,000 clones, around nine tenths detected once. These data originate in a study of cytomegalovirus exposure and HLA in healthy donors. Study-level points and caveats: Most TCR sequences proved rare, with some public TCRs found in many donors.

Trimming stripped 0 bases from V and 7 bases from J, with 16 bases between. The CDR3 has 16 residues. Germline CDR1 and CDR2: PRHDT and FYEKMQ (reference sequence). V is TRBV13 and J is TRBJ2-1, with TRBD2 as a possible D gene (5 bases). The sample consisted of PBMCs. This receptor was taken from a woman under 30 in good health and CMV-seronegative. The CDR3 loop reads CASSLGRSGTQNEQFF. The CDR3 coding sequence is TGTGCCAGCAGCTTAGGAAGGTCGGGAACACAGAATGAGCAGTTCTTC.